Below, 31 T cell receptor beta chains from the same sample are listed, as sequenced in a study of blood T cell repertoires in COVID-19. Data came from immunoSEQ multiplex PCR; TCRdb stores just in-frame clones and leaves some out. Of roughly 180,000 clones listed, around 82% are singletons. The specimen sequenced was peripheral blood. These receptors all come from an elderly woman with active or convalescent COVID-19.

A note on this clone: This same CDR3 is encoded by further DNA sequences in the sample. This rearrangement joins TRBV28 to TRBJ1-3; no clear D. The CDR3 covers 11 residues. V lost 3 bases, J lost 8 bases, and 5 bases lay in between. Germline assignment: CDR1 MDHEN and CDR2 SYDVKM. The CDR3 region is CASSLRDTIYF. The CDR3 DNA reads TGTGCCAGCAGTTTGCGTGACACCATATATTTT.

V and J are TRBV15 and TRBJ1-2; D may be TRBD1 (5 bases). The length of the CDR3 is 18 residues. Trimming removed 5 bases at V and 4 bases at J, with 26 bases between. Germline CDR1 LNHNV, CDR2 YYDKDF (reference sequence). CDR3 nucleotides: TGTGCCACCAGCTCCTATAGCCAGGGAGGGAAGGATGGCTATGGCTACACCTTC. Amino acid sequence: CATSSYSQGGKDGYGYTF.

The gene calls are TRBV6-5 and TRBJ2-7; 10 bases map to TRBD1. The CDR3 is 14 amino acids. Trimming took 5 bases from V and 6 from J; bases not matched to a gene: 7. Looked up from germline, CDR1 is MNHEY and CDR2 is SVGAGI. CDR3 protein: CASSRDRGQGEQYF. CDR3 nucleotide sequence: TGTGCCAGCAGTCGCGACAGGGGGCAAGGCGAGCAGTACTTC.

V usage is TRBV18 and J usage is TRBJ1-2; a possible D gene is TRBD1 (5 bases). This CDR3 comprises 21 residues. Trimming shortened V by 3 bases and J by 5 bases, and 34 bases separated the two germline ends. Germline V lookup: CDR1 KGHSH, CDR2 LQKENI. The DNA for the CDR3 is TGTGCCAGCTCACCCGTGAGTGAATTCGGGACTTCTCATTCGGGGTTATATGGCTACACCTTC. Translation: CASSPVSEFGTSHSGLYGYTF.

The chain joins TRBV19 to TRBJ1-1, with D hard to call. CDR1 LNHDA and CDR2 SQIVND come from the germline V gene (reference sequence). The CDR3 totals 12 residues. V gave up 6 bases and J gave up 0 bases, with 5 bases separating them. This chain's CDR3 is CASSHMNTEAFF. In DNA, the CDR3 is TGTGCCAGTAGCCACATGAACACTGAAGCTTTCTTT.

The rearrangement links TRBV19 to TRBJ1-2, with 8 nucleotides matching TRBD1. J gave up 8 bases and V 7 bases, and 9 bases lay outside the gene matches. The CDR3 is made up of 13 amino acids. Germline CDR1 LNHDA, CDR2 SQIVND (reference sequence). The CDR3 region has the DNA TGTGCCAGTAAAGGGCAGGGGGCTTGGGGCTACACCTTC. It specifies CASKGQGAWGYTF.

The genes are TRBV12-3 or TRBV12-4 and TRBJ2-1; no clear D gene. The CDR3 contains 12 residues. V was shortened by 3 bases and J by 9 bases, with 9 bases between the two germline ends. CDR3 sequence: CASSLAAVEQFF. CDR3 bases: TGTGCCAGCAGTTTGGCCGCGGTTGAGCAGTTCTTC.

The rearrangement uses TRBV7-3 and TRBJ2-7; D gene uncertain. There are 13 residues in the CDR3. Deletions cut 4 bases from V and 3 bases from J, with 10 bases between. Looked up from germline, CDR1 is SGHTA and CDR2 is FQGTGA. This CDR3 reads CASSSTAGYEQYF. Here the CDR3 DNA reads TGTGCCAGCAGCTCCACGGCAGGCTACGAGCAGTACTTC. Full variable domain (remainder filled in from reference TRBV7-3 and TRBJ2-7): GAGVSQTPSNKVTEKGKYVELRCDPISGHTALYWYRQSLGQGPEFLIYFQGTGAADDSGLPNDRFFAVRPEGSVSTLKIQRTERGDSAVYLCASSSTAGYEQYFGPGTRLTVT.

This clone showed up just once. The CDR3 loop reads CASSARTGGNSGNTIYF. For the CDR3, the DNA is TGCGCCAGCAGCGCCCGGACAGGGGGGAACTCTGGAAACACCATATATTTT. The chain couples TRBV5-1 to TRBJ1-3; 10 nucleotides match TRBD1. Trimming removed 4 bases from V and 0 bases from J; junction bases left unmatched: 7. Germline V gene sequence: CDR1 SGHRS, CDR2 YFSETQ. This CDR3 comprises 17 residues.

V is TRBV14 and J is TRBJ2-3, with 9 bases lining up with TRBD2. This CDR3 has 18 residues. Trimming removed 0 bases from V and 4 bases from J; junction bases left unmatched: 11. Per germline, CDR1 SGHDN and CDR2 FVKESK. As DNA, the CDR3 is TGTGCCAGCAGCCAAGATACGTTAATACTAGCGGGCGCAGATACGCAGTATTTT. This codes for CASSQDTLILAGADTQYF.

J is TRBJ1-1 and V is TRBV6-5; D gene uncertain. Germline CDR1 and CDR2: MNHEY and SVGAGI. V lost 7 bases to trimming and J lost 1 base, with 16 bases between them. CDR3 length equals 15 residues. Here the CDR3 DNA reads TGTGCCAGCACTCTTTCCCGGGCGGGGAACACTGAAGCTTTCTTT. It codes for CASTLSRAGNTEAFF.

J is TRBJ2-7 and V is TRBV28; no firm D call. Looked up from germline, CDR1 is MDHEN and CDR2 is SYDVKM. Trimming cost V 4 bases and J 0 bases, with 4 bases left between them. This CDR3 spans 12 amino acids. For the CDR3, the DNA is TGTGCCAGCAGTTCAAACTCCTACGAGCAGTACTTC. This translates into CASSSNSYEQYF.

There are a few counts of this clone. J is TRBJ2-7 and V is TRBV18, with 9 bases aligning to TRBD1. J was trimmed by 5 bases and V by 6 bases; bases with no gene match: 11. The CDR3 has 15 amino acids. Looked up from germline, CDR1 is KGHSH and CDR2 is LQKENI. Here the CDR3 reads CASSLQGAQNDEQYF. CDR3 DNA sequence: TGTGCCAGCTCCCTACAGGGGGCGCAGAACGACGAGCAGTACTTC. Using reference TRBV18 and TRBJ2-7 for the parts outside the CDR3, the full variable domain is NAGVMQNPRHLVRRRGQEARLRCSPMKGHSHVYWYRQLPEEGLKFMVYLQKENIIDESGMPKERFSAEFPKEGPSILRIQQVVRGDSAAYFCASSLQGAQNDEQYFGPGTRLTVT.

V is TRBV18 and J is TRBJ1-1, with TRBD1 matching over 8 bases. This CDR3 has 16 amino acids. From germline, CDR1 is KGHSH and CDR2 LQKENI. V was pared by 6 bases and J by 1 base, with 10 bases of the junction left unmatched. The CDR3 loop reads CASSELITGGNTEAFF. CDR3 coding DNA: TGTGCCAGCTCCGAACTTATAACAGGGGGGAACACTGAAGCTTTCTTT.

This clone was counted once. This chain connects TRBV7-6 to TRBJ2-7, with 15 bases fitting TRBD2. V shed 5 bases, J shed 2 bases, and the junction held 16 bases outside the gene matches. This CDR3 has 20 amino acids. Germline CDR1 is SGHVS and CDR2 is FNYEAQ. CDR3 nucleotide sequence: TGTGCCAGCAGCCTACCAATCCCCGGGACTAGCGGGAGGCTGACCTACGAGCAGTACTTC. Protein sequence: CASSLPIPGTSGRLTYEQYF.

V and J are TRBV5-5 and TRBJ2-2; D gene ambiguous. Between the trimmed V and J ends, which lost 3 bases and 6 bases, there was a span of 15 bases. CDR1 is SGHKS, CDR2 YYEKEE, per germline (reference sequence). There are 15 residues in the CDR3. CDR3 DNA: TGTGCCAGCAGCTCCGCGGTGGCGAGTCCCGGGGAGCTGTTTTTT. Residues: CASSSAVASPGELFF. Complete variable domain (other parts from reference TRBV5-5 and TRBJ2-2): DAGVTQSPTHLIKTRGQQVTLRCSPISGHKSVSWYQQVLGQGPQFIFQYYEKEERGRGNFPDRFSARQFPNYSSELNVNALLLGDSALYLCASSSAVASPGELFFGEGSRLTVL.

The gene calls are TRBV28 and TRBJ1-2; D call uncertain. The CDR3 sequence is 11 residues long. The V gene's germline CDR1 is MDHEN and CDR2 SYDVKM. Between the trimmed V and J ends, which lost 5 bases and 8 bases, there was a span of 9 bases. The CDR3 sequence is CASSGGVGYTF. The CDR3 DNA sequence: TGTGCCAGCAGTGGAGGAGTGGGCTACACCTTC.

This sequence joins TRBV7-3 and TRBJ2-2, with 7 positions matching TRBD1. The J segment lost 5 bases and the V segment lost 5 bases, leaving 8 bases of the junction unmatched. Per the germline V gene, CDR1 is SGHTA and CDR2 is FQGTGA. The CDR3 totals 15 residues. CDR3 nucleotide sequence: TGTGCCAGCAGCAGATTGGGACAGAGTACCGGGGAGCTGTTTTTT. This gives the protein CASSRLGQSTGELFF.

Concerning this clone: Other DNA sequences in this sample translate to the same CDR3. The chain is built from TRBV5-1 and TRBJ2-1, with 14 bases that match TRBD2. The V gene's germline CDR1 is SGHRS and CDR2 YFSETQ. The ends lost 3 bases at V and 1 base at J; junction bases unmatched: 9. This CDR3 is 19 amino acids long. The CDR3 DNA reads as TGCGCCAGCAGCTCAGGCCTAAGACTAGCGGGAGGGTCCTACAATGAGCAGTTCTTC. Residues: CASSSGLRLAGGSYNEQFF.

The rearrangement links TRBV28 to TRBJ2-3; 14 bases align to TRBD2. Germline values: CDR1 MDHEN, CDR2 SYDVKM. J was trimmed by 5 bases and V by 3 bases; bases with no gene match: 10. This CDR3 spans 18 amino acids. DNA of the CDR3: TGTGCCAGCAGTTTCACGGGGACTAGCGGGAGAAGTGGAGATACGCAGTATTTT. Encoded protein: CASSFTGTSGRSGDTQYF. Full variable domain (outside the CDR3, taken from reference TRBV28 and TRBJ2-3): DVKVTQSSRYLVKRTGEKVFLECVQDMDHENMFWYRQDPGLGLRLIYFSYDVKMKEKGDIPEGYSVSREKKERFSLILESASTNQTSMYLCASSFTGTSGRSGDTQYFGPGTRLTVL.

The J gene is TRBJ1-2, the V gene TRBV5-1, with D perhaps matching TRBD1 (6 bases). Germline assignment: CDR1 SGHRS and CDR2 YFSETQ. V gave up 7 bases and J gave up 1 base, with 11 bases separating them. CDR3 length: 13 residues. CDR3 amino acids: CASSTGYNYGYTF. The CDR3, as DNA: TGCGCCAGCTCTACAGGGTATAACTATGGCTACACCTTC. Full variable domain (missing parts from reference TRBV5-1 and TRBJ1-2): KAGVTQTPRYLIKTRGQQVTLSCSPISGHRSVSWYQQTPGQGLQFLFEYFSETQRNKGNFPGRFSGRQFSNSRSEMNVSTLELGDSALYLCASSTGYNYGYTFGSGTRLTVV.

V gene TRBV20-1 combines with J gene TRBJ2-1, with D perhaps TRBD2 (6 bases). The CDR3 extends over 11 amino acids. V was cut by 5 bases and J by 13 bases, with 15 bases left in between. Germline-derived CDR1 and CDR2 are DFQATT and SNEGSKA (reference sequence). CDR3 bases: TGCAGTGCTGGGGAGGACTTTTCTCAGTTCTTC. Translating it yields CSAGEDFSQFF.

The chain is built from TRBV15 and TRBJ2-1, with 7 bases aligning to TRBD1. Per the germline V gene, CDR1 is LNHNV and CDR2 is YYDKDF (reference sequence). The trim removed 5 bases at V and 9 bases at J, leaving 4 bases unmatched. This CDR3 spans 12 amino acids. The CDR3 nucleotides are TGTGCCACCAGCTCTTACAGGGGTGAGCAGTTCTTC. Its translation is CATSSYRGEQFF.

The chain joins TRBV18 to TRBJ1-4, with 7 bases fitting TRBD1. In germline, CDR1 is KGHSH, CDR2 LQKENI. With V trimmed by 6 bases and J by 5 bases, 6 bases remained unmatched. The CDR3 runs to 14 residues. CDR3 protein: CASSPGTENEKLFF. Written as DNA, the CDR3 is TGTGCCAGCTCCCCCGGGACAGAGAATGAAAAACTGTTTTTT.

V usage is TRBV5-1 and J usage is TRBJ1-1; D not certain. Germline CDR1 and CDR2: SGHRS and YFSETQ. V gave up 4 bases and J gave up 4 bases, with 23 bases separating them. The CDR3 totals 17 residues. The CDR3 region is CASSPAPGGDSSTEAFF. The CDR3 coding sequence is TGCGCCAGCAGCCCAGCCCCCGGAGGAGATTCCAGCACTGAAGCTTTCTTT.

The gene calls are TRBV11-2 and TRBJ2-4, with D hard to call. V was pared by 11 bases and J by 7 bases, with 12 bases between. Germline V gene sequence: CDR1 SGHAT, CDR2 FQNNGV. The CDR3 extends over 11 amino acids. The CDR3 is CAGPLRNIQYF. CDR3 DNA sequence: TGTGCCGGGCCCCTCCGGAACATTCAGTACTTC.

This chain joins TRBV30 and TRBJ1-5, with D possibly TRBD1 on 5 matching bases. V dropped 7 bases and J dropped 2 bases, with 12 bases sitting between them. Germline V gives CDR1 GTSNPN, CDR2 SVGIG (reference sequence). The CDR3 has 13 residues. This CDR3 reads CAYLGEGNQPQHF. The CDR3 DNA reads TGTGCCTACCTAGGGGAGGGCAATCAGCCCCAGCATTTT.

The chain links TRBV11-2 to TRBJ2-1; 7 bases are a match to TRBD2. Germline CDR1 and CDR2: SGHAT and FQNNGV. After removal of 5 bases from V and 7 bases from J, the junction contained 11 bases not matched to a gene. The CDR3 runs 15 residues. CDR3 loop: CASSRLTGLRNEQFF. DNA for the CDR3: TGTGCCAGCAGCAGATTAACGGGACTAAGGAATGAGCAGTTCTTC.

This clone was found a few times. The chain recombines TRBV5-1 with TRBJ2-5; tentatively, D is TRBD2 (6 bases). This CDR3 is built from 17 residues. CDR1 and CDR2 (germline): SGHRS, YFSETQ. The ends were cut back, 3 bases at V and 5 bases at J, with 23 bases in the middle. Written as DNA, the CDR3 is TGCGCCAGCAGCTGGCCCCCGGGAGAGGGGAATAGGGAGACCCAGTACTTC. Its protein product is CASSWPPGEGNRETQYF.

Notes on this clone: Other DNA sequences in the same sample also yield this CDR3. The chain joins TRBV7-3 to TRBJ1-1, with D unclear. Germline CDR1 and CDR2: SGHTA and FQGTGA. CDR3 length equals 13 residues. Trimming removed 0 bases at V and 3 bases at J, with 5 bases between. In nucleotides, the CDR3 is TGTGCCAGCAGCTTAACTAGAGACACTGAAGCTTTCTTT. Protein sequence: CASSLTRDTEAFF.

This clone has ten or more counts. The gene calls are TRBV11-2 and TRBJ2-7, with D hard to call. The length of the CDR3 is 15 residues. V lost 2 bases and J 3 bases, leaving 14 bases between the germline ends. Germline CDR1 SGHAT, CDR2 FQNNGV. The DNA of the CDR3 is TGTGCCAGCAGCTTAACCCCCTCGGTCTTCTACGAGCAGTACTTC. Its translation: CASSLTPSVFYEQYF.